The entry below describes one TCR beta chain. These data belong to a study of CD8 T cells in Susac syndrome. This CDR3 region has 16 residues. The J segment lost 2 bases and the V segment lost 7 bases, leaving 6 bases of the junction unmatched. Roughly 0.45 to 1 ug RNA was reverse transcribed with random hexamers. Amplification of TCR beta CDR3 used immunoSEQ multiplex PCR across 54 Vbeta and 13 Jbeta. TCRdb re-called the immunoSEQ multiplex PCR reads with MiXCR, one entry per CDR3 protein. The sample lists about 240,000 distinct CDR3 sequences, around 96% occurring once. Sequencing of TCR beta covered CD8+ and CD4+ T cells obtained from blood. Susac syndrome patients met recently defined diagnostic criteria for definite or probable disease. FACS was used to enrich TEMRA cells, whereas the CD8+ and CD4+ T cells were obtained by negative isolation.

The TCR originated in a human donor with Susac syndrome. Sequencing input: CD4+ T cells from PBMCs. The chain carries TRBV12-3 or TRBV12-4 and TRBJ2-7; 15 nucleotides agree with TRBD2. In DNA, the CDR3 is TGTGCCAGCATCTCCGGGACTAGCGGGAGGACCTACGAGCAGTACTTC. It is translated as CASISGTSGRTYEQYF.